This T cell receptor beta chain derives from a study of blood T cell repertoires in COVID-19. Data came from immunoSEQ multiplex PCR; TCRdb stores just in-frame clones and leaves some out. The data contain 20,000 to 30,000 clones, about nine tenths of them singletons. In germline, CDR1 is KGHDR, CDR2 SFDVKD. This CDR3 spans 13 amino acids. Germline trimming cut 3 bases from V and 6 bases from J; bases unmatched to any gene: 4. This chain uses TRBV24-1 with TRBJ2-7, with 7 positions matching TRBD1. Sequences were obtained from peripheral blood. This TCR came from a human donor in a cohort sampled during active COVID-19. The CDR3 loop is CATSDRTGSEQYV. CDR3 DNA sequence: TGTGCCACCAGTGATCGGACAGGCAGCGAGCAGTACGTC.